Each of the 17 T cell receptor beta chains below was sequenced from the same sample in a study of CD8+ T cells in alopecia areata. Extraction of RNA preceded its reverse transcription into cDNA, which served as the sequencing template. Generated by immunoSEQ multiplex PCR, the TCRdb table keeps only in-frame clones and is missing some. This table has approximately 210,000 clones, roughly 64% appearing once. The treatment denotes: oral pan-JAK inhibitor, 5-10 mg twice daily. Here the sequenced sample was CD4+ T cells sorted from blood, taken at week 4, from a patient treated with tofacitinib. These receptors were collected from a human donor with alopecia areata.

V gene TRBV12-5 combines with J gene TRBJ1-1; TRBD1 aligns across 8 bases. Unmatched junction bases numbered 8, after V lost 4 bases and J lost 1 base. CDR1 is LGHNT, CDR2 FRNRAP, per germline. The CDR3 runs to 16 residues. DNA of the CDR3: TGTGCTAGTGGTTGGGCCTCAGGGGGCCAGAACACTGAAGCTTTCTTT. Its protein product is CASGWASGGQNTEAFF.

V is TRBV15 and J is TRBJ2-6, with 9 nucleotides matching TRBD1. Germline CDR1 reads LNHNV; CDR2 reads YYDKDF (reference sequence). V dropped 5 bases and J dropped 2; count of bases not matched to a gene: 10. This CDR3 comprises 18 residues. As DNA, the CDR3 is TGTGCCACCAGCGTCAAGACAGGGGGGTCAACTGGGGCCAACGTCCTGACTTTC. It is translated as CATSVKTGGSTGANVLTF.

The gene calls are TRBV7-2 and TRBJ2-5; D ambiguous. The CDR3 has 14 amino acids. The germline CDR1 and CDR2 sequences are SGHTA and FQGNSA. V lost 4 bases and J lost 0, with 9 bases in between. The CDR3 here is CASSSTRYQETQYF. CDR3 nucleotide sequence: TGTGCCAGCAGCTCTACACGGTACCAAGAGACCCAGTACTTC.

The chain links TRBV2 to TRBJ1-2, with a weak D call TRBD1 (5 bases). The CDR3 is made up of 14 amino acids. With 2 bases removed from V and 4 bases from J, the gap between germline ends came to 11 bases. The germline V gene has CDR1 SNHLY and CDR2 FYNNEI. The CDR3 protein is CASSEQGVSYGYTF. The CDR3 DNA sequence: TGTGCCAGCAGTGAACAGGGAGTTTCCTATGGCTACACCTTC.

This clone showed up just a few times. The rearrangement uses TRBV29-1 and TRBJ2-7; the match to TRBD1 covers 10 bases. V shed 7 bases, J shed 5 bases, and the junction held 11 bases outside the gene matches. Germline lookup yields CDR1 SQVTM and CDR2 ANQGSEA. The CDR3 runs 14 residues. CDR3: CSGATGTGVNEQYF. The CDR3 DNA sequence: TGCAGCGGCGCGACCGGGACAGGGGTTAACGAGCAGTACTTC.

The gene calls are TRBV2 and TRBJ1-6; D gene unclear. V was trimmed by 8 bases and J by 0 bases, leaving 5 bases between them. The germline V gene has CDR1 SNHLY and CDR2 FYNNEI. The CDR3 is 13 amino acids. The CDR3 reads CASHSSYNSPLHF. Written as DNA, the CDR3 is TGTGCCAGCCATAGCTCCTATAATTCACCCCTCCACTTT.

This sequence joins TRBV30 and TRBJ2-7, with 8 bases matching TRBD1. CDR3 length equals 15 residues. In germline, CDR1 is GTSNPN, CDR2 SVGIG (reference sequence). The V segment lost 2 bases and the J segment 2 bases; nucleotides outside the gene matches: 8. The CDR3 DNA sequence: TGTGCCTGGAGTCCCCGGGACAGGAGAACCTACGAGCAGTACTTC. Translation: CAWSPRDRRTYEQYF.

The chain links TRBV15 to TRBJ1-6, with D unresolved. Germline V CDR1 and CDR2: LNHNV, YYDKDF (reference sequence). This CDR3 region has 12 residues. The germline V and J ends were trimmed by 0 bases and 16 bases, with 10 bases remaining between them. In nucleotides, the CDR3 is TGTGCCACCAGCAGAGATAGGAAAGAACTCCACTTT. This sequence encodes CATSRDRKELHF.

This chain joins TRBV7-9 and TRBJ2-7, with 9 bases identical to TRBD1. Germline-derived CDR1 and CDR2 are SEHNR and FQNEAQ (reference sequence). The J segment lost 3 bases and the V segment lost 5 bases, leaving 8 bases of the junction unmatched. The CDR3 covers 15 residues. Written as DNA, the CDR3 is TGTGCCAGCAGCCTATATCGGACAGGGGTCTACGAGCAGTACTTC. Protein sequence: CASSLYRTGVYEQYF.

The J gene is TRBJ2-7, the V gene TRBV28, with 8 positions matching TRBD1. Per the germline V gene, CDR1 is MDHEN and CDR2 is SYDVKM. This CDR3 has 14 residues. Trimming removed 3 bases from V and 1 base from J; junction bases left unmatched: 2. The CDR3 spells CASSLGQESYEQYF. In nucleotides, the CDR3 is TGTGCCAGCAGTTTGGGACAGGAATCCTACGAGCAGTACTTC.

The V call is TRBV27, the J call TRBJ2-6, with D unclear. V lost 5 bases to trimming and J lost 1 base, with 3 bases between them. The germline V gene encodes CDR1 MNHEY and CDR2 SMNVEV (reference sequence). The length of the CDR3 is 13 residues. This CDR3 reads CASSTSGANVLTF. The DNA of the CDR3 is TGTGCCAGCAGTACTTCTGGGGCCAACGTCCTGACTTTC.

V and J are TRBV10-2 and TRBJ2-5; 14 bases map to TRBD2. V was clipped by 0 bases and J by 5 bases; unmatched bases: 5. CDR1 and CDR2 from the germline V gene are WSHSY and SAAADI. The CDR3 totals 17 residues. Here the CDR3 reads CASSESIGTSGGETQYF. The CDR3 DNA sequence: TGCGCCAGCAGTGAGTCGATAGGGACTAGCGGGGGCGAGACCCAGTACTTC.

The chain couples TRBV29-1 to TRBJ2-7; D may be TRBD2 (6 bases). Per the germline V gene, CDR1 is SQVTM and CDR2 is ANQGSEA. The CDR3 spans 11 residues. The V gene lost 3 bases and the J gene lost 9 bases, with 12 bases spanning the gap. CDR3 amino acids: CSVDPGTRQYF. Here the CDR3 DNA reads TGCAGCGTTGATCCAGGGACTCGGCAGTACTTC.

V and J are TRBV4-1 and TRBJ2-2; 7 bases are shared with TRBD1. From germline, CDR1 is MGHRA and CDR2 YSYEKL. V trimming: 4 bases; J trimming: 4 bases; junction bases outside the gene matches: 3. The CDR3 runs 14 residues. The CDR3 region is CASSRTGVTGELFF. CDR3 in DNA: TGCGCCAGCAGCCGTACAGGGGTCACCGGGGAGCTGTTTTTT.

This clone has a handful of counts. The chain is built from TRBV7-2 and TRBJ2-2, with 10 bases matching TRBD2. The germline CDR1 and CDR2 sequences are SGHTA and FQGNSA. With 4 bases clipped from V and 7 bases from J, the junction kept 6 bases outside the gene matches. The CDR3 has 15 residues. The CDR3 sequence is CASSSSGGANGELFF. CDR3 in DNA: TGTGCCAGCAGCTCGAGCGGGGGGGCAAACGGGGAGCTGTTTTTT.

This sequence joins TRBV4-2 and TRBJ2-7, with a weak D call TRBD2 (5 bases). V lost 0 bases to trimming and J lost 7 bases, with 10 bases between them. This CDR3 comprises 13 residues. The germline gives CDR1 LGHNA, CDR2 YNFKEQ. Written as DNA, the CDR3 is TGTGCCAGCAGCCAAGATGGACTCCGGGAGCAGTACTTC. This gives the protein CASSQDGLREQYF.

The chain has TRBV30 and TRBJ1-6, with TRBD1 matching 7 bases. Germline values: CDR1 GTSNPN, CDR2 SVGIG (reference sequence). V lost 0 bases and J lost 7; bases outside the gene matches: 6. The CDR3 consists of 15 residues. In nucleotides, the CDR3 is TGTGCCTGGAGTGTACAGACAGGGAGAAATTCACCCCTCCACTTT. This gives the protein CAWSVQTGRNSPLHF.